This T cell receptor beta chain was retrieved from a study of blood T cell repertoires in COVID-19 (TCRdb year 2020). In terms of the full investigation: Samples covering the acute and convalescent phases of COVID-19 were provided by collaborators in the United States, Italy and Spain. Samples were obtained from the ongoing ImmuneRACE study (first 160 participants) and from approximately 1,200 subjects provided by 6 global collaborators. The dataset comprised deeply sampled blood TCRbeta repertoires from subjects exposed to, actively infected with, or recovered from COVID-19. The sample metadata nearly always contained a de-identified subject ID, COVID-19 status, age in years and sex. The repertoires were released in a freely available public database intended as a resource for research on the immune response to SARS-CoV-2. The prospective study material was composed of cDNA or gDNA derived from T cells, B-cell-depleted T cells, or PBMCs. Where available, HLA class I and class II types were obtained from metadata supplied by the sample provider rather than from assay-based typing. The research as a whole found: How much clinical and demographic metadata was included differed by source and by participant, and the metadata was provided uncurated.

TCRbeta CDR3 regions were amplified from genomic DNA using the immunoSEQ Assay, a bias-controlled multiplex PCR. As for how the authors treated the data: The number of nucleated cells in each sample was estimated from the amplification of reference gene primers within the assay. To quantify the absolute abundance of each unique TCRbeta CDR3 rearrangement, sequence reads were collapsed and filtered. For each sample, productive Simpson clonality was calculated by taking the square root of Simpson's diversity index across productive rearrangements. TCRdb took over this immuneACCESS table, retaining in-frame rearrangements with V and J assigned. Such tables are incomplete; in checked studies, under half of the missing clones stem from an unresolved V gene, and the remainder is unexplained. D and trimming come from the DNA, and the V and J calls and clone size come from that table. The sample data list 250,000 to 350,000 clones, and less than 85% of these were observed just once. The ten largest clones capture roughly 2.7% of the sample.

Between the V and J ends, shortened by 4 bases and 7 bases respectively, the junction contains 11 bases. Via the germline V gene, CDR1 is MGHRA and CDR2 YSYEKL. The CDR3 runs 13 residues from the cysteine to the phenylalanine. Just CDR3 DNA is preserved here, 39 bases in frame from base 1. Enrolling through a virtual design, the prospective study's participants ranged in age from roughly 18 to 95 years and lived across 24 United States geographic areas. In the prospective study, participants were assigned to cohorts based on the clinical history participants reported in a screening survey and a study questionnaire. Recovered participants in ImmuneRACE Cohort 3 were defined as having two consecutive negative NP/OP PCR tests, clearance from a healthcare professional, or resolution of symptoms. In the prospective study, mobile phlebotomists collected whole blood, serum and a nasopharyngeal or oropharyngeal swab from each participant. Prospective study participants could optionally give additional blood draws and questionnaires over a 2-month period. Before DNA extraction, blood samples from the prospective study were shipped at room temperature or frozen.

Notes on this clone: This clone's antigen is unknown. No per-base quality is available; no much larger clone lies one base away.

The source material was PBMCs or T cells enriched from blood (not recorded which). Recombination joined TRBV4-1 with TRBJ2-1, with no reliable assignment of the D segment. The receptor's source is a woman in her forties or fifties who had recovered from COVID-19. The nucleotides are TGCGCCAGCAGCCCGTTGACTTTGAATGAGCAGTTCTTC. Translated, this gives CASSPLTLNEQFF.